A selection of T cell receptor beta chains follows, all from one sample in a study of T cells of healthy individuals. TCRdb analysed the 5' RACE reads with MiXCR anew, one entry per CDR3 protein. This sample has some 69,000 distinct CDR3 sequences, with about 16% found just once. These receptors were collected from a human donor in good health. Both conserved end residues are part of each CDR3. A D gene is named only where the DNA matches it firmly. Expanded clones get a size class; other rows say once, few or many, or leave the size out.

many	TRBV12-3/TRBV12-4	TRBJ1-5	-	TGTGCCAGCGACACCCCCACGGTCACGAATCAGCCCCAGCATTTT	CASDTPTVTNQPQHF
many	TRBV6-1	TRBJ1-1	-	TGTGCCAGCAGAACTCAGGGAACTGAAGCTTTCTTT	CASRTQGTEAFF
many	TRBV28	TRBJ2-5	TRBD1	TGTGCCAGCAGTTCCGGCGGGACAGGGGGCTTCGGGTTCTTC	CASSSGGTGGFGFF
-	TRBV4-1	TRBJ1-5	TRBD1	TGCGCCAGCAGCACTGTCCCGGGACAGGGACAAGGAAATCAGCCCCAGCATTTT	CASSTVPGQGQGNQPQHF
-	TRBV19	TRBJ2-5	-	TGTGCCAGTAGTATTAGGGAGACCCAGTACTTC	CASSIRETQYF
many	TRBV7-9	TRBJ2-7	-	TGTGCCAGCAGCCCCTATTACGAGCAGTACTTC	CASSPYYEQYF
-	TRBV5-1	TRBJ2-2	-	TGCGCCAGCAGGCTTAGGATAGGGGCCAACACCGGGGAGCTGTTTTTT	CASRLRIGANTGELFF
few	TRBV25-1	TRBJ1-4	-	TGTGCCAGCAGTGTGCGGGAAAAACTGTTTTTT	CASSVREKLFF
few	TRBV7-9	TRBJ2-3	-	TGTGCCAGCAGCTTTGAGGGTAACGCAGATACGCAGTATTTT	CASSFEGNADTQYF
-	TRBV20-1	TRBJ2-2	-	TGCAGTGCTAGAGTAGCCATCGGGTCGTCTTCGGGGGAGCTGTTTTTT	CSARVAIGSSSGELFF
few	TRBV27	TRBJ1-1	-	TGTGCCAGCAGTTTATCAGGGATAGGCACTGAAGCTTTCTTT	CASSLSGIGTEAFF
-	TRBV15	TRBJ2-1	-	TGTGCCACCGGAACGGGGGGCACCGTCAATGAGCAGTTCTTC	CATGTGGTVNEQFF
-	TRBV5-1	TRBJ2-2	-	TGCGCCAGCAGCTTGGCCGAGGGAGGCACCGGGGAGCTGTTTTTT	CASSLAEGGTGELFF
many	TRBV9	TRBJ2-2	TRBD2	TGTGCCAGCAGCGTTAAAGCGGGAACCGGGGAGCTGTTTTTT	CASSVKAGTGELFF
few	TRBV7-2	TRBJ2-3	TRBD2	TGTGCCAGCAGCCCTAGCGGGGGGCTAGGAGATACGCAGTATTTT	CASSPSGGLGDTQYF
many	TRBV18	TRBJ1-1	-	TGTGCCAGCTCACCATCAAGAACAGAGAACACTGAAGCTTTCTTT	CASSPSRTENTEAFF
many	TRBV7-2	TRBJ1-2	-	TGTGCCAGCAGCCGGGGGGGTGGGGACTATGGCTACACCTTC	CASSRGGGDYGYTF
many	TRBV6-5	TRBJ1-3	-	TGTGCCAGCAGCTACCCAGGTTCTGGAAACACCATATATTTT	CASSYPGSGNTIYF
-	TRBV5-6	TRBJ1-5	-	TGTGCCAGCAGCTTGGGTGGAGGGTTTAGCAATCAGCCCCAGCATTTT	CASSLGGGFSNQPQHF
many	TRBV5-1	TRBJ2-5	-	TGCGCCAGCAGCTCCCGGGGAGGCCCAGAGACCCAGTACTTC	CASSSRGGPETQYF
-	TRBV11-2	TRBJ2-1	TRBD2	TGTCCCAGCACCTCCAGGACTAGCTCCTACAATGAGCAGTTCTTC	CPSTSRTSSYNEQFF
many	TRBV6-5	TRBJ2-3	TRBD1	TGTGCCAGCAGTTATGGGACAGCTAGCACAGATACGCAGTATTTT	CASSYGTASTDTQYF
-	TRBV30	TRBJ2-7	-	TGTGCCTGGGACCTCAGGGGCTCCTACGAGCAGTACTTC	CAWDLRGSYEQYF
-	TRBV6-1	TRBJ1-2	-	TGTGCCAGCAGTGATTGGTCAGGGGAAGGCTACACCTTC	CASSDWSGEGYTF
-	TRBV6-5	TRBJ1-1	-	TGTGCCAGCAGTTGGGCCAGTCGGGGCACTGAAGCTTTCTTT	CASSWASRGTEAFF
many	TRBV27	TRBJ2-2	TRBD2	TGTGCCAGCAGTCTGACTAGCGGGTTCGCCGGGGAGCTGTTTTTT	CASSLTSGFAGELFF
many	TRBV12-3/TRBV12-4	TRBJ2-7	TRBD1	TGTGCCAGCAGATCTACCGAGGGACAGGGTACCTACGAGCAGTACTTC	CASRSTEGQGTYEQYF
many	TRBV28	TRBJ2-7	TRBD2	TGTGCCAGCAGTCGAAGCGGGAGGGCCGAGCAGTACTTC	CASSRSGRAEQYF
few	TRBV18	TRBJ1-1	-	TGTGCCAGCTCACCACGGGACGGGCCAAACACTGAAGCTTTCTTT	CASSPRDGPNTEAFF
few	TRBV4-2	TRBJ2-3	TRBD2	TGTGCCAGCAGCCAAGATCTAGCGGGGGGCCCCACAGATACGCAGTATTTT	CASSQDLAGGPTDTQYF
many	TRBV28	TRBJ1-2	-	TGTGCCAGCAGTTTATACGTGGCGGGCAACTATGGCTACACCTTC	CASSLYVAGNYGYTF